This T cell receptor beta chain comes out of a study of T cell repertoires in cytomegalovirus infection. About the research overall: Based on public TCR beta signatures, there were indications of CMV infection and of a matching HLA type.

Via MiXCR, TCRdb re-called the reads, giving one row per CDR3 protein. The table shows about 310,000 distinct CDR3 sequences, with roughly 17% occurring only once. The V end lost 8 bases, the J end lost 6 bases, and 17 bases lay between the germline ends. Germline-derived CDR1 and CDR2 are MDHEN and SYDVKM. The CDR3 loop spans 14 amino acids. Points from the study as a whole: Accumulated public TCR beta family frequency recognized individuals carrying CMV together with the relevant HLA.

On this clonotype itself: Its antigen is currently unknown.

This sequence originates from a human donor in good health (CMV status not recorded). Some clones in this sample may be carry-over from other donors' samples. The source material was PBMCs. The rearrangement joins TRBV28 to TRBJ2-1; D is unresolved. CDR3 nucleotide sequence: TGTGCCAGCGCCATCTGGCTAGAGGCCAATGAGCAGTTCTTC. Translated, it gives CASAIWLEANEQFF.